This T cell receptor (beta chain) was found in a study of Tregs in tolerant kidney transplant recipients. Generated by immunoSEQ multiplex PCR, the TCRdb table keeps only in-frame clones and is missing some. The sample includes some 71,000 clones, roughly 91% of them seen just once. Broader study findings: Validation in larger populations is needed because few patients were studied.

The CDR3 has 15 residues. The V end lost 3 bases, the J end lost 6 bases, and 14 bases lay between the germline ends. Germline lookup yields CDR1 MNHNS and CDR2 SASEGT. This clone was recorded once. Its antigen is not known. Unstimulated Tregs (CD4+CD25+CD127-) and CD4+CD25- non-Tregs were sorted from PBMCs. Sequencing was performed on CD4+ T cells from blood, taken before the transplant. The origin of this receptor is a human donor who received a combined kidney and bone marrow transplant. V usage is TRBV6-1 and J usage is TRBJ2-2, with D perhaps TRBD1 (6 bases). CDR3 bases: TGTGCCAGCAGTGATCAGGGGTTGGGGGCCGGGGAGCTGTTTTTT. Protein: CASSDQGLGAGELFF.